This T cell receptor beta chain was captured by sequencing in a study of T-cell reconstitution after alpha-beta-depleted transplantation in children. Study-level results: Elevated TCRbeta diversity at day 60 was traced, in some patients, to surviving recipient T cells and thymic progenitors.

This clonotype was counted many times. The antigen is not known. CDR1 and CDR2 (germline): DFQATT, SNEGSKA (reference sequence). Germline trimming cut 5 bases from V and 0 bases from J; bases unmatched to any gene: 4. The CDR3 runs 15 residues. Using unique molecular identifiers, the investigators prepared the TCRbeta library. TCRdb reprocessed the PCR reads with MiXCR, giving one entry per CDR3 protein. The sample lists some 190,000 distinct CDR3 sequences, 11% seen once, with around 14% in the top ten. This sequence originates from a boy aged 2-15 years with acute myeloid leukemia, due to receive a stem cell transplant. The sample here was PBMCs, taken before TCRalphabeta/CD19-depleted stem cell transplant. This rearrangement joins TRBV20-1 to TRBJ2-6; TRBD1 agrees at 7 bases. The CDR3 region has the DNA TGCAGTGCTCCGGGACAGAGCTCTGGGGCCAACGTCCTGACTTTC. Encoded protein: CSAPGQSSGANVLTF.